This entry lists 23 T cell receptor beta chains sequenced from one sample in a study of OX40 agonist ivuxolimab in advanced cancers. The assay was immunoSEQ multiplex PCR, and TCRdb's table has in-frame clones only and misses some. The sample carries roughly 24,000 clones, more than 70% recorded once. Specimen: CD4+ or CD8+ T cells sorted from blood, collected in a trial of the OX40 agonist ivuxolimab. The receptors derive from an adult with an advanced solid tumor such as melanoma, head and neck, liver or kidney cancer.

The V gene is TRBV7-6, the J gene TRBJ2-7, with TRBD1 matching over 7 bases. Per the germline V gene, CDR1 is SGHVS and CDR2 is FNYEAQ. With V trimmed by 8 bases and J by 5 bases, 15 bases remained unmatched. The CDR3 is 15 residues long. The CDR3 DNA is TGTGCCAGCTCCCCACAGACAGGGTTTCTCCACGAGCAGTACTTC. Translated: CASSPQTGFLHEQYF.

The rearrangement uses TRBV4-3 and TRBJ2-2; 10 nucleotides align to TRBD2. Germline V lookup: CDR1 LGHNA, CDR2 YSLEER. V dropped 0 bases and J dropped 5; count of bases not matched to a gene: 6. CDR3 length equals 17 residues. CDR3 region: CASSQDEAGGLTGELFF. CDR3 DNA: TGCGCCAGCAGCCAAGACGAAGCGGGGGGGCTGACCGGGGAGCTGTTTTTT.

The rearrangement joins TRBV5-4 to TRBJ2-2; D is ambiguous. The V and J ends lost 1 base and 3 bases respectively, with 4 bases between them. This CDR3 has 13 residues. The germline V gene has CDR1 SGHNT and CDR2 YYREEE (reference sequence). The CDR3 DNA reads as TGTGCCAGCAGCTTGTATCACACCGGGGAGCTGTTTTTT. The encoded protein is CASSLYHTGELFF.

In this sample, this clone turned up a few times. The CDR3 nucleotides are TGTGCCAGCAGCGCAGGGGACGCAGATACGCAGTATTTT. Protein: CASSAGDADTQYF. This chain uses TRBV6-1 with TRBJ2-3; D might be TRBD1 (6 bases). Germline CDR1 is MNHNS and CDR2 is SASEGT. CDR3 length: 13 residues. V was trimmed by 6 bases and J by 4 bases, leaving 11 bases between them.

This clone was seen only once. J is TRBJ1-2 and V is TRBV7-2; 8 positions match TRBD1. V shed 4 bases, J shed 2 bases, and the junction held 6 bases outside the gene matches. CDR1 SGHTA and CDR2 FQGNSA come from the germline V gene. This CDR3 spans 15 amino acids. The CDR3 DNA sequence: TGTGCCAGCAGCTCCTGGACAGGGATGAACTATGGCTACACCTTC. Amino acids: CASSSWTGMNYGYTF.

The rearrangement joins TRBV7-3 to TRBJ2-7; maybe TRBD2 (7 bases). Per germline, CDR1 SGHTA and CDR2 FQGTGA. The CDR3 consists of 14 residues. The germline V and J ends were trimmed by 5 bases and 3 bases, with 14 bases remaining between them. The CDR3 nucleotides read TGTGCCAGCAGCGTAGGGGGAGGGGACTACGAGCAGTACTTC. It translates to CASSVGGGDYEQYF.

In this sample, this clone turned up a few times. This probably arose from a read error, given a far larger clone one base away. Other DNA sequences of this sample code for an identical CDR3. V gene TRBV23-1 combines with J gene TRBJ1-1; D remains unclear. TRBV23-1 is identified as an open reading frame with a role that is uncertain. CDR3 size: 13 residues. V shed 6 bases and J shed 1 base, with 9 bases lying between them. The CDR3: CASSPQRNTEAFF. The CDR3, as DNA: TGCGCCAGCAGCCCCCAAAGGAACACTGAAGCTTTCTTT.

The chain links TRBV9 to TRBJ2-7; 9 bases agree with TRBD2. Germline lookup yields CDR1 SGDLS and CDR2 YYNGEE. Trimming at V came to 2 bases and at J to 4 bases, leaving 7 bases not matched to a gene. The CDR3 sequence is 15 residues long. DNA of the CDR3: TGTGCCAGCAGCGTTAATAGCGGGAGATCTTACGAGCAGTACTTC. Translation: CASSVNSGRSYEQYF. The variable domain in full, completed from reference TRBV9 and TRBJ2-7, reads DSGVTQTPKHLITATGQRVTLRCSPRSGDLSVYWYQQSLDQGLQFLIQYYNGEERAKGNILERFSAQQFPDLHSELNLSSLELGDSALYFCASSVNSGRSYEQYFGPGTRLTVT.

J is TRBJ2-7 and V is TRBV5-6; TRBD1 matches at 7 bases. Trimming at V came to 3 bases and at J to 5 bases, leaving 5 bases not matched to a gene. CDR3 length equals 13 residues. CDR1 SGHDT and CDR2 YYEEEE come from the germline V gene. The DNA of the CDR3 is TGTGCCAGCAGCTCTACAACAGGGGACGAGCAGTACTTC. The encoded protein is CASSSTTGDEQYF.

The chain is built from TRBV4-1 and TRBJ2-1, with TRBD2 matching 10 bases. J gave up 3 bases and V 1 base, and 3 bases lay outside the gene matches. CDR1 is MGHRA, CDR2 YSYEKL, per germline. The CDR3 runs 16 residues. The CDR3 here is CASSQGIAGGYNEQFF. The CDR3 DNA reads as TGCGCCAGCAGCCAAGGAATAGCGGGAGGCTACAATGAGCAGTTCTTC.

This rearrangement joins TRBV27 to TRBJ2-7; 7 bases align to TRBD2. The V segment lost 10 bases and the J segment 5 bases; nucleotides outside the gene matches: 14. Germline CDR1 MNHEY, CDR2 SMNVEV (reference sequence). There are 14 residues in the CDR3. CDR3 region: CATGLAAGSHEQYF. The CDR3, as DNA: TGTGCCACGGGTCTAGCGGCGGGCAGCCACGAGCAGTACTTC.

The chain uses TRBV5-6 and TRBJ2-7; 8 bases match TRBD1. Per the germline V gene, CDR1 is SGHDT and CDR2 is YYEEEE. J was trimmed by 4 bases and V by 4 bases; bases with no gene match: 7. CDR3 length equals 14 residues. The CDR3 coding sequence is TGTGCCAGCAGCCGAGGGGACAGGATATACGAGCAGTACTTC. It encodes CASSRGDRIYEQYF.

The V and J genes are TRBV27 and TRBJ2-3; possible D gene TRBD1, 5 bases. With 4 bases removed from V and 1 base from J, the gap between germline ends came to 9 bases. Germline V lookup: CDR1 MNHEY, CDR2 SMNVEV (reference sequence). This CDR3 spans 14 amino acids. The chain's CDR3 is CASSSGIRTDTQYF. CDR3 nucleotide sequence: TGTGCCAGCAGTTCAGGGATCCGCACAGATACGCAGTATTTT.

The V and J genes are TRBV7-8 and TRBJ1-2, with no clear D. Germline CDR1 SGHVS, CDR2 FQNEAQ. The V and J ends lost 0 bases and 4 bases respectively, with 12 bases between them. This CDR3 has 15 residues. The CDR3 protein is CASSLAGSSSYGYTF. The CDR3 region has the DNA TGTGCCAGCAGCTTAGCTGGCAGCTCCTCCTATGGCTACACCTTC.

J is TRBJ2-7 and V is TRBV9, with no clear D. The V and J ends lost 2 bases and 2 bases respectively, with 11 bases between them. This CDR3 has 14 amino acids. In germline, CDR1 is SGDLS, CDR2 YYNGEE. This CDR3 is CASSVFGDPYEQYF. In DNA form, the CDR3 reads TGTGCCAGCAGCGTCTTCGGAGATCCCTACGAGCAGTACTTC.

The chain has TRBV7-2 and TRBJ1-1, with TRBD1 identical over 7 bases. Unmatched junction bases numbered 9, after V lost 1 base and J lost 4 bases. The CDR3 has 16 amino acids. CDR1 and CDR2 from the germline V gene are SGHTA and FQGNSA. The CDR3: CASSLGTTGVRTEAFF. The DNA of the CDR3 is TGTGCCAGCAGCTTAGGTACTACAGGGGTCCGCACTGAAGCTTTCTTT.

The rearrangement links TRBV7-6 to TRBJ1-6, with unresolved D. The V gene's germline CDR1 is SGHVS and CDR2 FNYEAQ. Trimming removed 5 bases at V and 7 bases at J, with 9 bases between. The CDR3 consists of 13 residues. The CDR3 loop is CASSADGNSPLHF. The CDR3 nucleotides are TGTGCCAGCAGCGCGGACGGGAATTCACCCCTCCACTTT.

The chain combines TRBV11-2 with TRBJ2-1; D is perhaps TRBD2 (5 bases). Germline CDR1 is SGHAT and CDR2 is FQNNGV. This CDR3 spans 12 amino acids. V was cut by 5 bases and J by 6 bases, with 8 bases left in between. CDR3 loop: CASSGSRNEQFF. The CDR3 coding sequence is TGTGCCAGCAGCGGGAGTCGCAATGAGCAGTTCTTC.

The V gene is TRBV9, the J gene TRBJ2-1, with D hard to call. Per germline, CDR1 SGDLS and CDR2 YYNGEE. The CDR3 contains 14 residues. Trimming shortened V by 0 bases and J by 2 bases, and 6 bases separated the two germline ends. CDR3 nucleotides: TGTGCCAGCAGCGTAGCAGTTGCCTACAATGAGCAGTTCTTC. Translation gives CASSVAVAYNEQFF.

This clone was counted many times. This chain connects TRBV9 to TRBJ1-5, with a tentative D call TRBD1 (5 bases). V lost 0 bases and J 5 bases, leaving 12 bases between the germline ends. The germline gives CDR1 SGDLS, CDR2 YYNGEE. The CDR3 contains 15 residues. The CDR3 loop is CASSVAGNIDQPQHF. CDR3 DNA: TGTGCCAGCAGCGTAGCAGGGAATATCGATCAGCCCCAGCATTTT.

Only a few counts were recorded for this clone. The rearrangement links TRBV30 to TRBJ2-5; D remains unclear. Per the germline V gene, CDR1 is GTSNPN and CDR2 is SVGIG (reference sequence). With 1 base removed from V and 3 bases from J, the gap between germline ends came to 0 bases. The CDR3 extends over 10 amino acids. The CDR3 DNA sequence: TGTGCCTGGAGTGAAGAGACCCAGTACTTC. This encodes CAWSEETQYF.

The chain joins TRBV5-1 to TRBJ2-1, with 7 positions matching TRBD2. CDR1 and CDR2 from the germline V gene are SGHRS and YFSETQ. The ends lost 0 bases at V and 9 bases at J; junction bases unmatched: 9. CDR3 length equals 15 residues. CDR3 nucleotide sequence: TGCGCCAGCAGCTTGGCCGCCGGGGCTAGCGGTGAGCAGTTCTTC. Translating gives CASSLAAGASGEQFF.

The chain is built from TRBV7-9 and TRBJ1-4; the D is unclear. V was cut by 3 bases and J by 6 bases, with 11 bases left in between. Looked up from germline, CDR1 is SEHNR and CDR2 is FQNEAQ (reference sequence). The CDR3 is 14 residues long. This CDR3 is CASSFLREDEKLFF. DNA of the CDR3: TGTGCCAGCAGCTTCCTGCGGGAGGATGAAAAACTGTTTTTT. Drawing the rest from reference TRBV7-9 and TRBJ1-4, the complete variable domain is DTGVSQNPRHKITKRGQNVTFRCDPISEHNRLYWYRQTLGQGPEFLTYFQNEAQLEKSRLLSDRFSAERPKGSFSTLEIQRTEQGDSAMYLCASSFLREDEKLFFGSGTQLSVL.